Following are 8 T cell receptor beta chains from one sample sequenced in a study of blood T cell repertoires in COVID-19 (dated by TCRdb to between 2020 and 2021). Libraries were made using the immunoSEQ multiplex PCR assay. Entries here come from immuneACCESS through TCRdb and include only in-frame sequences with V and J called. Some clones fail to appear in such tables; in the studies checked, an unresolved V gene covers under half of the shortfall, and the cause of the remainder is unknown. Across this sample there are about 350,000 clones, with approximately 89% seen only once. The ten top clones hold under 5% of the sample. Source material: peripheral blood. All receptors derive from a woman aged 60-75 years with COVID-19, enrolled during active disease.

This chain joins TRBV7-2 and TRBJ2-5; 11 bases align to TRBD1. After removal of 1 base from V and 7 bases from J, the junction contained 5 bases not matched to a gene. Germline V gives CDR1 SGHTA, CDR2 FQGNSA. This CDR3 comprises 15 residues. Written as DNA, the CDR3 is TGTGCCAGCAGCTTAGGATTCGGGACAGGGGGGACCCAGTACTTC. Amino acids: CASSLGFGTGGTQYF.

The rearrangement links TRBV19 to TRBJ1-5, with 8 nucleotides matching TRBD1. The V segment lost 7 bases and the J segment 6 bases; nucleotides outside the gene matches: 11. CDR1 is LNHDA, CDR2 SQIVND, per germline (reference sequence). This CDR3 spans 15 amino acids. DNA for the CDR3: TGTGCCAGTACCTTGGGGCAGGGGGCGATTCAGCCCCAGCATTTT. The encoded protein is CASTLGQGAIQPQHF.

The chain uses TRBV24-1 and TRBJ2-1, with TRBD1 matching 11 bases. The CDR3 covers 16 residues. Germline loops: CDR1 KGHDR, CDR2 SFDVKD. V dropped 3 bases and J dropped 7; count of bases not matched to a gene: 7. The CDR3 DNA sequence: TGTGCCACCAGTGATCCCGGGACAGGGGGGGGAAATGAGCAGTTCTTC. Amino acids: CATSDPGTGGGNEQFF.

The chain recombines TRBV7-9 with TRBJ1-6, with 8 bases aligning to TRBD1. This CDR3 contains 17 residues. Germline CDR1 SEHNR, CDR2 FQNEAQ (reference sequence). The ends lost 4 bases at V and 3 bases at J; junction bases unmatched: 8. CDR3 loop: CASSSKQGGFYNSPLHF. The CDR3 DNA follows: TGTGCCAGCAGCTCGAAACAGGGGGGGTTCTATAATTCACCCCTCCACTTT.

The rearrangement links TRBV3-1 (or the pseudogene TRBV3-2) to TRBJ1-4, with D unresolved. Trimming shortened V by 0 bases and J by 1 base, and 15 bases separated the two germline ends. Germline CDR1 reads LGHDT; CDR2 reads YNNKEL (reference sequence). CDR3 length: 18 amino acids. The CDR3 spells CASSQDHPGSGTNEKLFF. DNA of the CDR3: TGTGCCAGCAGCCAAGATCACCCCGGGTCGGGAACTAATGAAAAACTGTTTTTT.

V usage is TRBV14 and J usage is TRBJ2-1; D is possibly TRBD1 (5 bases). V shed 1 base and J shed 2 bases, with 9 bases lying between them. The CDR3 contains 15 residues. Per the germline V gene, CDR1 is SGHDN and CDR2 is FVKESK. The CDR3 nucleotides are TGTGCCAGCAGCCAAGGGGCAGGGCCCTACAATGAGCAGTTCTTC. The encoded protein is CASSQGAGPYNEQFF.

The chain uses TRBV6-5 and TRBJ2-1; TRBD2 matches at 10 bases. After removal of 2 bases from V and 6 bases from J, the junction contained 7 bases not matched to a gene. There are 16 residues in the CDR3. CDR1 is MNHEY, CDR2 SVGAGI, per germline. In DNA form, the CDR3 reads TGTGCCAGCAGTTACGAAGCGGGGGGGCCGCCCAATGAGCAGTTCTTC. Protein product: CASSYEAGGPPNEQFF.

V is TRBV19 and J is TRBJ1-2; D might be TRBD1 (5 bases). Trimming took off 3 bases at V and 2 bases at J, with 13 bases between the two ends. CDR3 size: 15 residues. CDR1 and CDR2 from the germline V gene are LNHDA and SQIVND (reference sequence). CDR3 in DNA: TGTGCCAGTAGTATTTGGGGCAGTGAGAACTATGGCTACACCTTC. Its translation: CASSIWGSENYGYTF. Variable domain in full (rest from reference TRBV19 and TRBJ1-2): DGGITQSPKYLFRKEGQNVTLSCEQNLNHDAMYWYRQDPGQGLRLIYYSQIVNDFQKGDIAEGYSVSREKKESFPLTVTSAQKNPTAFYLCASSIWGSENYGYTFGSGTRLTVV.